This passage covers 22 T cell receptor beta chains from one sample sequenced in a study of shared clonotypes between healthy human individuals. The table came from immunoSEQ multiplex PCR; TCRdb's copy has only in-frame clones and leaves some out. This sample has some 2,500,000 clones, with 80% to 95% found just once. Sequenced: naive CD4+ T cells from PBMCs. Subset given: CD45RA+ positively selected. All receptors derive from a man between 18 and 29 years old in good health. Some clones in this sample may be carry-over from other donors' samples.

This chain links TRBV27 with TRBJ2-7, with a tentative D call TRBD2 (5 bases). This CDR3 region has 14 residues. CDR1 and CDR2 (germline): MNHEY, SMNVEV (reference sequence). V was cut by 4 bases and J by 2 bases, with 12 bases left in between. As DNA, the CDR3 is TGTGCCAGCAGTTCCCTATCGCGGGCCTACGAGCAGTACTTC. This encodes CASSSLSRAYEQYF.

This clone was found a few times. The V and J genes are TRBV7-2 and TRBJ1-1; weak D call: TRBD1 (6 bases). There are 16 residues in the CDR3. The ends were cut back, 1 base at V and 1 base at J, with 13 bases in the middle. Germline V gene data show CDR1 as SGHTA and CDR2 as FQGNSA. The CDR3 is CASSLGGGRTNTEAFF. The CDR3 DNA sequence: TGTGCCAGCAGCTTAGGAGGGGGTAGGACGAACACTGAAGCTTTCTTT.

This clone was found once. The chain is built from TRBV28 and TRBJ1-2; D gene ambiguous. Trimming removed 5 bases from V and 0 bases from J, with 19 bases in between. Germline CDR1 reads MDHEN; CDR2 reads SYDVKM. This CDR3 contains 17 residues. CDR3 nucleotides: TGTGCCAGCAGTCTGGTTGGAGGGAGCTCGCCTAACTATGGCTACACCTTC. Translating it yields CASSLVGGSSPNYGYTF.

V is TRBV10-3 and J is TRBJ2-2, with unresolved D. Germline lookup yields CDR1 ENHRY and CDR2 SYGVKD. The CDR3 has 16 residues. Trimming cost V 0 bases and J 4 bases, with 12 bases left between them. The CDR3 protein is CAISESGGDVTGELFF. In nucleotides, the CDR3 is TGTGCCATCAGTGAGTCGGGCGGAGACGTCACCGGGGAGCTGTTTTTT.

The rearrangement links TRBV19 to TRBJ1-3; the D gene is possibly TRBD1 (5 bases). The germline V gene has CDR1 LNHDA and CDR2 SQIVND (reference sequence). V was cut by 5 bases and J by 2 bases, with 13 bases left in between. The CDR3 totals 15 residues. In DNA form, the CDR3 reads TGTGCCAGTAGTCAAGAGAGGGGCACTGGAAACACCATATATTTT. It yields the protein CASSQERGTGNTIYF.

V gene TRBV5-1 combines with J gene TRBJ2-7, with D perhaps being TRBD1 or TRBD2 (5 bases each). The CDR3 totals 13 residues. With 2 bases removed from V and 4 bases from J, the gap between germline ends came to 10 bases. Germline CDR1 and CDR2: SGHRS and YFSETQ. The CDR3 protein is CASSFLGVYEQYF. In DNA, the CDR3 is TGCGCCAGCAGCTTCTTGGGGGTTTACGAGCAGTACTTC.

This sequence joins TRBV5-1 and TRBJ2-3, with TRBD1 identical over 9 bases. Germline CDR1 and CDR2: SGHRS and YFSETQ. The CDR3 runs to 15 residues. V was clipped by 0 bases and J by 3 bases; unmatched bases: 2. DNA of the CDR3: TGCGCCAGCAGCTTGGACGGACAGGGGACAGATACGCAGTATTTT. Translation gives CASSLDGQGTDTQYF. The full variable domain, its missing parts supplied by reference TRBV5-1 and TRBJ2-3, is KAGVTQTPRYLIKTRGQQVTLSCSPISGHRSVSWYQQTPGQGLQFLFEYFSETQRNKGNFPGRFSGRQFSNSRSEMNVSTLELGDSALYLCASSLDGQGTDTQYFGPGTRLTVL.

The CDR3 DNA is TGTGCCAGCAGCCACCGGGTTGAGATGTCCGGGGAGCTGTTTTTT. Encoded protein: CASSHRVEMSGELFF. This chain links TRBV27 with TRBJ2-2; no reliable D call. V lost 6 bases and J lost 6, with 17 bases in between. The germline gives CDR1 MNHEY, CDR2 SMNVEV (reference sequence). The CDR3 length is 15 residues.

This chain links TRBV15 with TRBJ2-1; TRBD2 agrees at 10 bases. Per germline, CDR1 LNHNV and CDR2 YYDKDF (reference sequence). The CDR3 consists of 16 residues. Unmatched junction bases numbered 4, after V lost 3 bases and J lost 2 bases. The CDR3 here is CATSRVGLAAYNEQFF. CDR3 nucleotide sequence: TGTGCCACCAGCAGGGTTGGACTAGCGGCCTACAATGAGCAGTTCTTC.

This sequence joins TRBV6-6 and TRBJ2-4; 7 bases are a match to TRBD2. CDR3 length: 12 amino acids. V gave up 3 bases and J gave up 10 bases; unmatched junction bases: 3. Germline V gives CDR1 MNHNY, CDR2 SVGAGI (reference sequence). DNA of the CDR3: TGTGCCAGCAGTTATCCGGGGGGTATTCAGTACTTC. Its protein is CASSYPGGIQYF.

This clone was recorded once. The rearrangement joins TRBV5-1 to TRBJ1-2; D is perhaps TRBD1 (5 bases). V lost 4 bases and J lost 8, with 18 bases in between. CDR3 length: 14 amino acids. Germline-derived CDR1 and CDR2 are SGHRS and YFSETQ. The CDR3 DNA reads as TGCGCCAGCAGCCCCGGAGGGCAGGGTCAGGGCTACACCTTC. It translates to CASSPGGQGQGYTF.

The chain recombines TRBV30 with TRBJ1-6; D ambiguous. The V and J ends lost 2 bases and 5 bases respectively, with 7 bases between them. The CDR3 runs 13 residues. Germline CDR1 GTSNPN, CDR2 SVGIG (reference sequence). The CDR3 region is CAWSPRDNSPLHF. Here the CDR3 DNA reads TGTGCCTGGAGTCCGAGGGATAATTCACCCCTCCACTTT.

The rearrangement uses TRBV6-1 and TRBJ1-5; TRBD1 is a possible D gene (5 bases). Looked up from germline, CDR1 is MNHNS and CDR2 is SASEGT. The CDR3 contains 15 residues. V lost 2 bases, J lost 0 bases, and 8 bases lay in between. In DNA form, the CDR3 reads TGTGCCAGCAGTGAAACGGGGGATAGCAATCAGCCCCAGCATTTT. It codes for CASSETGDSNQPQHF.

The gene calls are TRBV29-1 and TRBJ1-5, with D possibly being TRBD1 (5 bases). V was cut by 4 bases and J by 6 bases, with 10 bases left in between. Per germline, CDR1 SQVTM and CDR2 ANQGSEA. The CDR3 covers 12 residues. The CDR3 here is CSVGRGRQPQHF. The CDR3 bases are TGCAGCGTTGGGAGGGGCCGTCAGCCCCAGCATTTT.

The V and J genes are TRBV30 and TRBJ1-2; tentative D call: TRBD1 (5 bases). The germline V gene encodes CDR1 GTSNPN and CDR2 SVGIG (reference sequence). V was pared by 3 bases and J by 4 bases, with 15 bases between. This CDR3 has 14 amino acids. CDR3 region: CAWRGLAAIYGYTF. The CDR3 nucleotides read TGTGCCTGGAGGGGACTGGCTGCTATCTATGGCTACACCTTC. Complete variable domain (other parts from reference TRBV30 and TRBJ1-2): SQTIHQWPATLVQPVGSPLSLECTVEGTSNPNLYWYRQAAGRGLQLLFYSVGIGQISSEVPQNLSASRPQDRQFILSSKKLLLSDSGFYLCAWRGLAAIYGYTFGSGTRLTVV.

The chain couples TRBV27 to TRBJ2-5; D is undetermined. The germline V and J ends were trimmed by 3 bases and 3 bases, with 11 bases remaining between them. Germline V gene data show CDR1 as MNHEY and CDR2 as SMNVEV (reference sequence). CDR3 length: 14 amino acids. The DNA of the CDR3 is TGTGCCAGCAGTTTGAGGCTGCCTGAAGAGACCCAGTACTTC. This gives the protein CASSLRLPEETQYF.

CDR3 amino acids: CASSILQGAGANVLTF. Here the CDR3 DNA reads TGTGCCAGTAGTATACTACAGGGGGCTGGGGCCAACGTCCTGACTTTC. This chain uses TRBV19 with TRBJ2-6; 8 bases align to TRBD1. V lost 2 bases to trimming and J lost 2 bases; unmatched junction nucleotides: 2. The CDR3 is 16 amino acids. Germline-derived CDR1 and CDR2 are LNHDA and SQIVND (reference sequence).

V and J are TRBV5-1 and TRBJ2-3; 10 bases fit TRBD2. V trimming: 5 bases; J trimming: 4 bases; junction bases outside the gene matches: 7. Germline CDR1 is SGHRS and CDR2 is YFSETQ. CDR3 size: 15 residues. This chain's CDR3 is CASRETSGTPDTQYF. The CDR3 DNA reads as TGCGCCAGCAGGGAAACTAGCGGGACCCCAGATACGCAGTATTTT.

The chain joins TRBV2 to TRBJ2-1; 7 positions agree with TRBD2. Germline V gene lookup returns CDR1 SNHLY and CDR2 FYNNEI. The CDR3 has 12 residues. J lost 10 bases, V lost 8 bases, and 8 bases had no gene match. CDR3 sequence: CASDNSGNEQFF. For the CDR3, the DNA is TGTGCCAGCGACAACAGCGGGAACGAGCAGTTCTTC.

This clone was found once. The CDR3 here is CASSEFAPWQETQYF. DNA for the CDR3: TGTGCCAGCAGTGAATTTGCTCCCTGGCAAGAGACCCAGTACTTC. The chain combines TRBV2 with TRBJ2-5; D remains unclear. This CDR3 is 15 amino acids long. V dropped 2 bases and J dropped 2 bases, with 12 bases sitting between them. Per the germline V gene, CDR1 is SNHLY and CDR2 is FYNNEI.

The CDR3 is CASSLQGQSGANVLTF. In nucleotides, the CDR3 is TGTGCCAGCAGCTTGCAGGGACAGTCCGGGGCCAACGTCCTGACTTTC. The V call is TRBV5-4, the J call TRBJ2-6; 7 nucleotides agree with TRBD1. Trimming took 1 base from V and 4 from J; bases not matched to a gene: 5. The CDR3 covers 16 residues. Germline V gene lookup returns CDR1 SGHNT and CDR2 YYREEE (reference sequence).

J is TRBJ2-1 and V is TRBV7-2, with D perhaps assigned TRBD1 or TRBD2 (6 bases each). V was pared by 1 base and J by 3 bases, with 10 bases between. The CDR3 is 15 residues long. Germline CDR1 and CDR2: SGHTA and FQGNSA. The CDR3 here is CASSLGGAYYNEQFF. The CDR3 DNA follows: TGTGCCAGCAGCTTAGGGGGGGCATACTACAATGAGCAGTTCTTC.